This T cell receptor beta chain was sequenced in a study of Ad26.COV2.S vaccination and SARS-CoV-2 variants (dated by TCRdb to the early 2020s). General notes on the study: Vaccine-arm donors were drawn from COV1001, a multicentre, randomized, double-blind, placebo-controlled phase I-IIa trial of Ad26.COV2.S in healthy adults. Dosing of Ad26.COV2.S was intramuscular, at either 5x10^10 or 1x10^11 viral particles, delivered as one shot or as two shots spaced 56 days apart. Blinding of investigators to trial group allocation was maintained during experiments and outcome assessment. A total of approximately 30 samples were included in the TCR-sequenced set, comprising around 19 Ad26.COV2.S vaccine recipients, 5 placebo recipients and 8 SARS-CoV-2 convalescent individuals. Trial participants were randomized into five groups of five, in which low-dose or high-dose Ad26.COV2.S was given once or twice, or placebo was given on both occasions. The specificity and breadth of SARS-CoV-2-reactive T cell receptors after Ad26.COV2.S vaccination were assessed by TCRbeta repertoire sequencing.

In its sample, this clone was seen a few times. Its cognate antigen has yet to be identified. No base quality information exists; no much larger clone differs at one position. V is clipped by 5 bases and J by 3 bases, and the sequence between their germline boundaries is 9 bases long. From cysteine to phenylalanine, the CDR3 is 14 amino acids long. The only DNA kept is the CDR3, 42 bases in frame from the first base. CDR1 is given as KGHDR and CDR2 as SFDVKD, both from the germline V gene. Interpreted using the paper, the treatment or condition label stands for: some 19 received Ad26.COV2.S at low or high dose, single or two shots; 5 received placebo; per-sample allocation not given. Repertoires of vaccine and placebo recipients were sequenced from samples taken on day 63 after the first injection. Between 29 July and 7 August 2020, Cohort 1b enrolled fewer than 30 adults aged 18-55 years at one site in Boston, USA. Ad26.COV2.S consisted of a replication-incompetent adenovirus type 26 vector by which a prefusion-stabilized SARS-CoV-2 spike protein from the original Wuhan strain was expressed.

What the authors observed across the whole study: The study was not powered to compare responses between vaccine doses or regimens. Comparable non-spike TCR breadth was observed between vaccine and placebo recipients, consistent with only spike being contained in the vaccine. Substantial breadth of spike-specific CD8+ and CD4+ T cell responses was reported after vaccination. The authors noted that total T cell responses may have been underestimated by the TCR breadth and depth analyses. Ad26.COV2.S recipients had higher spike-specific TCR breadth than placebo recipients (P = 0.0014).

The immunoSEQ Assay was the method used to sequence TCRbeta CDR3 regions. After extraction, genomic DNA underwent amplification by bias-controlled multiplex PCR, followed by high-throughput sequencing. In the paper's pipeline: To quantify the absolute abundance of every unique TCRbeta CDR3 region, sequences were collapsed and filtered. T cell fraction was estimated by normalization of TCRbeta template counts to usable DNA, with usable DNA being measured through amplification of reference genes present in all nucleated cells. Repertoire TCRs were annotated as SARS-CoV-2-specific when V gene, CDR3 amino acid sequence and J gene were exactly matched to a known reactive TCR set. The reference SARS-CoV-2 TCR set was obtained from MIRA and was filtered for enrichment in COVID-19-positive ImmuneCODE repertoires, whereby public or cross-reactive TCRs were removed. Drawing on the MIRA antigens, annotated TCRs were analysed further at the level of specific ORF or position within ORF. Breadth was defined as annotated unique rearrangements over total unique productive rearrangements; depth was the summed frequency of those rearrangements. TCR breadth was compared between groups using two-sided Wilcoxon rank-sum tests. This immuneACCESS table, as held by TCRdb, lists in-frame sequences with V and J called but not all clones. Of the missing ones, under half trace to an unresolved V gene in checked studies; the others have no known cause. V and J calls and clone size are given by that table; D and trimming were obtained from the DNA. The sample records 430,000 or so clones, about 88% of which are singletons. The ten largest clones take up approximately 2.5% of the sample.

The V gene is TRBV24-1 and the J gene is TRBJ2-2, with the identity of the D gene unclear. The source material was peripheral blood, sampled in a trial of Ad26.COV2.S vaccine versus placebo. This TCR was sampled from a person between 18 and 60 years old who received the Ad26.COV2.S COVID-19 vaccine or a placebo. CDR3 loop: CATSGTRDTGELFF. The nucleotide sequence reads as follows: TGTGCCACCAGTGGTACCCGGGACACCGGGGAGCTGTTTTTT.